Described below is a single T cell receptor beta chain sequence and its context. The antigen is undetermined. The source of the sample is a study of T cell responses to AZD1222 COVID-19 vaccine. Across the study: Samples with a second dose at about 4 or about 12 weeks were pooled together. Broader study findings: Donors, mostly white British, included more females; clonal diversity was possibly underestimated. Baseline serostatus was positive in only a handful of AZD1222 recipients.

TCRdb's table, derived via immunoSEQ multiplex PCR, lists solely in-frame clones and lacks some. The sample gives more than 95,000 clones, more than 85% of which show up once; around 5% is in the top ten. This receptor was taken from an adult in good health. Sample: peripheral blood, taken on day 0 of AZD1222 vaccination.

CDR3 nucleotides: TGCGCCAGCAGCCTCGGACCCAGGGGACAGCCCCAGCATTTT. The encoded protein is CASSLGPRGQPQHF. The rearrangement links TRBV4-1 to TRBJ1-5; tentatively, D is TRBD1 (6 bases). Germline V gives CDR1 MGHRA, CDR2 YSYEKL. The CDR3 is made up of 14 amino acids. V lost 4 bases and J 7 bases, leaving 14 bases between the germline ends.